This T cell receptor beta chain appears in the sequencing data of a study of T-cell reconstitution after alpha-beta-depleted transplantation in children. A TCRbeta library incorporating unique molecular identifiers was prepared. TCRdb re-called the PCR reads with MiXCR, one entry per CDR3 protein. The data contain 200,000 or so distinct CDR3 sequences, approximately 8.4% of them seen just once; the ten biggest clones take up 35%. Study-wide results and limits: One year post-transplant, T-cell counts and diversity were largely derived from T cells produced anew.

With respect to this clonotype: Antigen: not known.

The CDR3 covers 16 residues. The V gene's germline CDR1 is SEHNR and CDR2 FQNEAQ (reference sequence). The V segment lost 0 bases and the J segment 1 base; nucleotides outside the gene matches: 6. V gene TRBV7-9 combines with J gene TRBJ2-7; the match to TRBD1 covers 7 bases. The TCR was taken from a male patient between 2 and 15 years old who had a stem cell transplant for acute myeloid leukemia, so the T cells may come from the graft donor. Sequenced here: PBMCs, mostly from graft donor cells, sampled 360 days after TCRalphabeta/CD19-depleted stem cell transplant. DNA of the CDR3: TGTGCCAGCAGCTTAGCCCTAGGGGGCCCTTCCTACGAGCAGTACTTC. Translated, it gives CASSLALGGPSYEQYF.